The sequence of this T cell receptor (beta chain) was determined in a study of cytomegalovirus exposure and HLA in healthy donors listed by TCRdb under 2017. Describing the broader study: In an earlier analysis of under 750 of the donors, approximately 300 Gb of sequence data and 100 million or so unique TCR beta sequences from 150 million to 200 million T cells were reported. Typing coverage differed by locus: A, B, C, DRB1 and DQB1 were typed in roughly 620-630 donors, DQA1 in 522, DPA1 in 606, and DPB1 in about 450. A few DR-DQ haplotypes were treated as single units for association and clustering because of strong linkage in the cohort. A later genetic analysis used genome-wide SNP genotypes for about 65% of the roughly 700 donors, treating that subset as a discovery cohort. All discovery cohort repertoires had been generated using a single sequencing platform. Across 300 to 500 genotyped donors of the cohort, an average of about 240,000 unique TCR beta nucleotide sequences per donor were sequenced, and approximately 17% of those sequences were non-productive. To decide whether each TCR beta V gene segment behaved as functional or pseudogenic, an earlier analysis of approximately 590 of the donors relied on high-throughput TCR beta sequencing. Of the approximately 400 genotyped donors, approximately 83% fell in the genetic ancestry cluster associated with self-reported Caucasian donors. Donor age, sex, ethnicity and CMV serostatus were compiled alongside the repertoire data. Rather than drawing on any new phenotypic data, the later analysis identified candidate immune exposures from TCR beta sequences and the way those sequences occurred across donors. Both class I and class II loci were covered by HLA typing, at four-digit resolution. To predict cytomegalovirus infection status, the study combined high-throughput TCR immunosequencing, statistical association of individual TCRs with disease status, and machine learning. Using immunosequencing, the study profiled T cell repertoires from around 680 subjects and related those repertoires to cytomegalovirus serostatus. An early release covering some 640 HLA-typed donors comprised about 310 gigabases of sequencing data and tens of millions of unique TCR sequences. The study aimed to test whether cataloging public T cell receptors could reveal signatures of past pathogen exposure. A later analysis re-analyzed previously published TCR beta repertoires from about 600 donors and added high-resolution HLA genotyping to study TCR occurrence patterns. A separate validation cohort of 100 to 150 different subjects was used in addition to the approximately 670-subject first cohort. Study-level results and caveats: Broadly in line with IMGT annotations, most TCR beta V segments showed up in productive rearrangements about 90% or about 30% of the time in an earlier analysis of roughly 590 of the donors. Immune exposure information for the cohort was limited to CMV serostatus. Roughly uniform sequencing depth across donors was assumed in presence/absence analyses, although this assumption may not hold. A later analysis associated roughly 17,000 TCR beta sequences with specific HLA alleles at a false discovery rate of 0.05. In vitro tests confirmed that a few of the cytomegalovirus-associated TCR beta chains recognize cytomegalovirus antigens. According to a later analysis, TCR association rates differed among HLA loci, with DRB1 alleles showing the most associated TCRs and HLA-C alleles showing the fewest. The study gave a list of some 150 TCR beta chains associated with cytomegalovirus. While some public TCRs were present in many individuals, most TCR sequences turned up only very rarely across donors. A further reported finding was that TCR beta sequences accurately predicted the HLA-A and HLA-B alleles for most subjects in the first cohort. Several of the top co-occurrence clusters appeared to be linked to parvovirus B19, influenza, CMV and Epstein-Barr virus, according to a later analysis. It was suggested by the authors that the approach could potentially be generalized to other disease states and immunological phenotypes. The 87-base-pair reads could not distinguish some IMGT-functional V segments, including TRBV6-2 and TRBV6-3, so those segments were excluded. Compared with the roughly 700-donor mean, donors in an Asian-associated ancestry cluster had fewer N-insertions in productive TCRs, according to a later genetic analysis. A later genetic analysis associated a missense DCLRE1C variant with V-gene and J-gene trimming of TCR beta chains, and an independent cohort replicated the association. A cluster of highly shared sequence variants was judged likely to represent a technical artifact of the sequencing pipeline. Correlated functional status among segregating V segments might reflect linkage disequilibrium, but an unknown experimental factor could not be ruled out. In both the original and validation cohorts, the classifier was reported to diagnose cytomegalovirus status with high specificity and sensitivity. When HLA alleles, especially DR and DQ, strongly co-occurred, TCR associations were difficult to assign to individual alleles. In this cohort, only TCR beta chains were sequenced, and detectable features were limited by the absence of alpha or paired-chain data. Because HLA typing was missing for some donors at each locus, association tests included only the typed subset. In a later analysis, most CMV-associated TCR beta chains were found to appear HLA-restricted, with HLA associations seemingly driven largely by CMV exposure. About 15 rarely observed V segments, including chromosome 9 orphons, were excluded from the earlier analysis of some 590 of the donors because counts were too low. In a later analysis, HLA-associated TCR beta chains showed more clonal expansion and lower generation probabilities than non-associated chains that were equally common.

The cohort consisted of 666 healthy bone marrow donors. At the time of sampling, every cohort member was nominally healthy, though immune exposures that went unrecorded were likely present. The donor was CMV seropositive and belonged to the group of about 290 seropositive cohort members. Each donor provided a peripheral blood sample, and peripheral blood mononuclear cells were used for TCR beta sequencing. The Qiagen DNeasy Blood Extraction Kit was used to extract genomic DNA from the blood cell samples. Receptor amplification or capture employed the immunoSEQ multiplex PCR assay. For the multiplex PCR, a mixture combining 60 forward primers for TCR Vbeta segments and 13 reverse primers for TCR Jbeta segments was used. Amplification of the CDR3 region of rearranged TCR beta genes was performed with a multiplex PCR assay on genomic DNA. On the Illumina HiSeq System, the amplified TCR beta libraries were sequenced as 87-base-pair reads. In the authors' own workflow: In a later analysis, tens of millions of unique TCR beta chains were counted across the 500 to 850 repertoires, and roughly 11 million of these chains were shared by at least two donors. Raw reads were error-corrected and collapsed into unique sequences by a nearest-neighbor algorithm in which closely related sequences were merged to remove PCR and sequencing errors. CDR3 sequences were aligned to IMGT reference sequences to assign V, D and J gene segments. For a sequence to be retained, a match of at least six nucleotides was required to both a V gene segment and a J gene segment. A rearrangement was called productive if the CDR3 had no stop codons and remained in frame with V and J, and every other rearrangement was called non-productive. CDR3 was defined by IMGT convention, running from the second conserved V-encoded cysteine to the conserved J-encoded phenylalanine. The earlier analysis of fewer than 700 of the donors excluded sequences that lacked an unambiguous match to a single V gene segment. An earlier analysis of over 450 of the donors classified V segments as functional when productive rearrangements were above 56.7% and as segregating when the standard deviation between donors was above 5%. A statistical classification framework was built for diagnosing cytomegalovirus status from the catalog of TCR beta chain sequences. In a later analysis, V and J genes were assigned by comparing TCR nucleotide sequences against IMGT/GENE-DB human TR gene sequences. A later analysis assigned CDR3 sequences and most-parsimonious VDJ recombination scenarios with the TCRdist pipeline. A later analysis defined each TCR beta chain by its CDR3 amino acid sequence plus V-gene family, and excluded reads lacking a unique V-gene family. To address suspected cross-contamination and a sequencing artifact, a later analysis removed around 600 highly shared, low-generation-probability nucleotide sequences. In a later analysis, a clonal expansion index was calculated for each public chain from normalized within-repertoire ranks of inferred template counts. Generation probabilities in a later analysis came from a VDJ recombination model fitted to out-of-frame rearrangements, and those results were checked against IGoR. In a later analysis, hypergeometric tests were used to score TCR-TCR, TCR-HLA and TCR-CMV co-occurrence, with a repertoire-size bias correction applied to TCR pairs. A later analysis estimated false discovery rates by permuting HLA or CMV assignments 20 times. In a later analysis, co-occurring TCRs were grouped using DBSCAN, and TCRdist sequence similarity was added for clustering within HLA-allele-positive subsets. Co-occurrence clustering excluded repertoires with fewer than 30,000 or more than 120,000 public chains, plus five with anomalous nucleotide sharing. In TCRdb, the immuneACCESS table is reduced to in-frame sequences with V and J assigned. These tables do not hold every clone; where another copy was compared, an unresolved V gene accounts for under half, and the others remain unexplained. V and J calls and clone size come straight from that table; D and trimming were deduced from the DNA. In this sample the table shows about 190,000 clones, around 78% of which occur a single time. The ten largest clones add up to approximately 14% of the sample.

A word on this clone: There is no known antigen for this receptor. Within one base of it there is no much larger clone, and no base qualities were kept.

The V end loses 0 bases and the J end loses 9 bases, and a stretch of 10 bases separates them. The germline V gene provides CDR1 SGHDT and CDR2 YYEEEE. Including the terminal cysteine and phenylalanine, the CDR3 comprises 13 residues. The retained sequence is limited to the CDR3, 39 bases, with the frame set at the first base. The V and J segments used are TRBV5-6 and TRBJ1-3, and the D gene may be TRBD1, 6 bases matching. Sequenced input: PBMCs. This clonotype originated in a woman in her thirties in good health and CMV-seropositive. The base sequence is TGTGCCAGCAGCTTGGACAGGGAAGGCACCATATATTTT. Its translation is CASSLDREGTIYF.